This TCR beta chain was observed in a study of human thymus T cells. The CDR3 loop spans 17 amino acids. The assay was immunoSEQ multiplex PCR, and TCRdb's table has in-frame clones only and misses some. The repertoire includes some 120,000 clones, around 94% of them detected once, and 0.024% sits in the top ten. Thymic samples were excised during corrective heart operations. The people who donated were healthy Finnish babies having corrective surgery for congenital heart defects. The chain carries TRBV21-1 and TRBJ2-2; the listed D gene, TRBD1, was not tested against the DNA. TRBV21-1 is an annotated pseudogene. Sequencing was performed on thymus tissue. The receptor's source is a boy less than two years old with a congenital heart defect but otherwise immunologically healthy. The CDR3 DNA sequence: TGTGCCAGCAGCAAGGGACAGGGGCCCTCAGAGACCGGGGAGCTGTTTTTT. Its translation is CASSKGQGPSETGELFF.